These 16 T cell receptor beta chains share one sample of origin, sequenced in a study of Graves' ophthalmopathy and Graves' hyperthyroidism. Amplification targeted the TCR beta CDR3 regions, with RNA transcripts as the source material. HTBI-primed first-round RT-PCR preceded second-round multiplex PCR. TCRdb reprocessed the multiplex PCR reads with MiXCR, giving one entry per CDR3 protein. The sample yields hundreds of thousands of distinct CDR3 sequences, under 25% seen once. Sequenced input: peripheral blood. These receptors all stem from a woman aged 18-29 years with stable Graves' hyperthyroidism.

The rearrangement uses TRBV15 and TRBJ2-7; D is unclear. Trimming cost V 0 bases and J 3 bases, with 9 bases left between them. The germline V gene encodes CDR1 LNHNV and CDR2 YYDKDF (reference sequence). The CDR3 is 14 residues long. The CDR3 DNA is TGTGCCACCAGCAGAGAACACGGCGGCTACGAGCAGTACTTC. As protein: CATSREHGGYEQYF.

This clonotype was detected a few times. This chain uses TRBV11-2 with TRBJ2-7, with TRBD2 matching over 7 bases. Germline assignment: CDR1 SGHAT and CDR2 FQNNGV. V lost 0 bases to trimming and J lost 3 bases; unmatched junction nucleotides: 8. The CDR3 is made up of 16 amino acids. The CDR3 sequence: CASSLDKVAGGYEQYF. The CDR3, as DNA: TGTGCCAGCAGCTTAGATAAGGTAGCGGGCGGCTACGAGCAGTACTTC. The variable domain in full, with the rest retrieved from reference TRBV11-2 and TRBJ2-7, is EAGVAQSPRYKIIEKRQSVAFWCNPISGHATLYWYQQILGQGPKLLIQFQNNGVVDDSQLPKDRFSAERLKGVDSTLKIQPAKLEDSAVYLCASSLDKVAGGYEQYFGPGTRLTVT.

As for this clonotype: Given a much more abundant clone one base away, this may be a read error. The V gene is TRBV15, the J gene TRBJ2-5, with a possible D match to TRBD2 (5 bases). CDR3 length: 15 residues. Trimming took off 0 bases at V and 9 bases at J, with 17 bases between the two ends. CDR1 and CDR2 (germline): LNHNV, YYDKDF (reference sequence). The CDR3 loop reads CATSRDQGGTRAQYF. The CDR3 coding sequence is TGTGCCACCAGCAGAGATCAAGGCGGTACTAGGGCCCAGTACTTC. Variable domain in full (rest from reference TRBV15 and TRBJ2-5): DAMVIQNPRYQVTQFGKPVTLSCSQTLNHNVMYWYQQKSSQAPKLLFHYYDKDFNNEADTPDNFQSRRPNTSFCFLDIRSPGLGDTAMYLCATSRDQGGTRAQYFGPGTRLLVL.

This chain connects TRBV12-3 or TRBV12-4 to TRBJ1-1; TRBD1 agrees at 7 bases. With 6 bases clipped from V and 4 bases from J, the junction kept 8 bases outside the gene matches. The CDR3 is 14 amino acids. The CDR3 DNA follows: TGTGCCAGCAGGGGTTTCAGGGGGAGCACTGAAGCTTTCTTT. Protein sequence: CASRGFRGSTEAFF.

J is TRBJ2-5 and V is TRBV18; the match to TRBD1 covers 7 bases. This CDR3 is built from 13 residues. Germline V CDR1 and CDR2: KGHSH, LQKENI. V lost 3 bases and J lost 5; bases outside the gene matches: 3. CDR3: CASSPGDSETQYF. The CDR3 DNA is TGTGCCAGCTCACCGGGGGACAGTGAGACCCAGTACTTC.

The gene calls are TRBV6-1 and TRBJ1-6; the match to TRBD1 covers 7 bases. This CDR3 contains 14 residues. J was trimmed by 7 bases and V by 7 bases; bases with no gene match: 7. Germline loops: CDR1 MNHNS, CDR2 SASEGT. Written as DNA, the CDR3 is TGTGCCAGCAATAACAGGGGACTAAATTCACCCCTCCACTTT. It encodes CASNNRGLNSPLHF.

This clonotype appeared many times. The rearrangement joins TRBV29-1 to TRBJ2-3; no clear D. Deletions cut 0 bases from V and 7 bases from J, with 2 bases between. The germline CDR1 and CDR2 sequences are SQVTM and ANQGSEA. The CDR3 contains 10 residues. The CDR3 bases are TGCAGCGTTGAAGAGAATACGCAGTATTTT. As protein: CSVEENTQYF.

This clonotype came up many times. This chain joins TRBV9 and TRBJ2-5, with 9 bases matching TRBD2. V shed 4 bases, J shed 2 bases, and the junction held 6 bases outside the gene matches. This CDR3 comprises 15 residues. Germline V lookup: CDR1 SGDLS, CDR2 YYNGEE. In DNA form, the CDR3 reads TGTGCCAGCAGCCCCCGGCTAGCGGGACAAGAGACCCAGTACTTC. It translates to CASSPRLAGQETQYF.

This clonotype was counted ten times or more. V is TRBV7-2 and J is TRBJ2-3; D perhaps matches TRBD1 (5 bases). The CDR3 spans 14 residues. Trimming shortened V by 6 bases and J by 3 bases, and 13 bases separated the two germline ends. CDR1 is SGHTA and CDR2 is FQGNSA in the germline V gene. The CDR3 spells CASRGVFETDTQYF. The CDR3 nucleotides are TGTGCCAGCAGAGGGGTATTTGAGACAGATACGCAGTATTTT.

This clonotype was recorded many times. The chain is built from TRBV14 and TRBJ1-2, with a tentative D call TRBD1 (6 bases). V lost 0 bases, J lost 8 bases, and 13 bases lay in between. Looked up from germline, CDR1 is SGHDN and CDR2 is FVKESK. This CDR3 comprises 14 residues. The CDR3 loop reads CASSQDRGRVGYTF. In nucleotides, the CDR3 is TGTGCCAGCAGCCAAGATCGGGGGCGCGTAGGCTACACCTTC.

This clonotype was detected many times. The J gene is TRBJ2-2, the V gene TRBV12-3 or TRBV12-4; weak D call: TRBD1 (6 bases). V lost 5 bases and J lost 7, with 11 bases in between. The CDR3 is made up of 13 amino acids. As DNA, the CDR3 is TGTGCCAGCAGTCCCAACAGGGACGGGGAGCTGTTTTTT. Amino acids: CASSPNRDGELFF.

This clonotype appeared many times. The gene calls are TRBV20-1 and TRBJ2-2; 8 bases agree with TRBD2. Per germline, CDR1 DFQATT and CDR2 SNEGSKA (reference sequence). The CDR3 totals 15 residues. The trim removed 2 bases at V and 4 bases at J, leaving 6 bases unmatched. CDR3 sequence (DNA): TGCAGTGCTAGAAACGGCGGGAGGACCACCGGGGAGCTGTTTTTT. The encoded protein is CSARNGGRTTGELFF.

This clonotype was recorded at least ten times. The chain employs TRBV6-2 or TRBV6-3 and TRBJ2-2; D remains unclear. Trimming removed 2 bases from V and 0 bases from J, with 10 bases in between. Germline lookup yields CDR1 MNHEY and CDR2 SVGEGT. This CDR3 comprises 16 residues. The CDR3 is CASSYLVSPNTGELFF. The DNA for the CDR3 is TGTGCCAGCAGTTACCTCGTCAGCCCGAACACCGGGGAGCTGTTTTTT.

As to this clonotype: The junction departs from germline at one end; a sequencing error may be responsible. In DNA form, the CDR3 reads TGTGCCATCAGTGACCAGCATGAGACCCAGTACTTC. This gives the protein CAISDQHETQYF. The chain combines TRBV6-1 with TRBJ2-5; no firm D call. CDR3 length: 12 amino acids. Germline V lookup: CDR1 MNHNS, CDR2 SASEGT.

This clonotype was seen at least ten times. The rearrangement links TRBV24-1 to TRBJ2-7; TRBD2 matches 11 bases. Germline CDR1 reads KGHDR; CDR2 reads SFDVKD. This CDR3 is 15 amino acids long. V gave up 3 bases and J gave up 3 bases; unmatched junction bases: 3. Here the CDR3 DNA reads TGTGCCACCAGTGATCCCACTAGCGGGAGCTACGAGCAGTACTTC. Translating gives CATSDPTSGSYEQYF.

This clonotype was detected many times. J is TRBJ1-2 and V is TRBV6-2 or TRBV6-3; 11 nucleotides align to TRBD1. The CDR3 runs to 13 residues. V dropped 5 bases and J dropped 7; count of bases not matched to a gene: 3. Germline loops: CDR1 MNHEY, CDR2 SVGEGT. For the CDR3, the DNA is TGTGCCAGCAGTCTGGACAGGGGGCTTGGCTACACCTTC. It specifies CASSLDRGLGYTF.